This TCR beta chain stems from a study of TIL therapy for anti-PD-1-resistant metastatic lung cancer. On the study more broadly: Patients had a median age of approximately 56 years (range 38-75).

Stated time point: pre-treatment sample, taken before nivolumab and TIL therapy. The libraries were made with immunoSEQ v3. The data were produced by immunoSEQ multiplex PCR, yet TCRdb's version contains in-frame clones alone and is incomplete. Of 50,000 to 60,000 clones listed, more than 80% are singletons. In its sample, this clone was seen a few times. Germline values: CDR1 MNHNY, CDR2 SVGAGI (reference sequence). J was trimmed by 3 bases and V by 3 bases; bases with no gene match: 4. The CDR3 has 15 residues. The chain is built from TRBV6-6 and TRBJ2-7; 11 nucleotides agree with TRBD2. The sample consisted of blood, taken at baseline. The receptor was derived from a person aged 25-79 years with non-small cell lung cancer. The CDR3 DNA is TGTGCCAGCAGTTATGGCGGGACTAGCGGCTACGAGCAGTACTTC. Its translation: CASSYGGTSGYEQYF.